This T cell receptor (beta chain) derives from a study of graft-versus-host responses after intestinal transplantation. The wider study: Multivisceral, liver-intestinal, or isolated intestinal transplants were given to recipients. All recipients were given anti-thymocyte globulin induction, and tacrolimus and steroids were then administered for about three years.

Concerning this clone itself: Its specificity is unknown.

Whole-study findings and limits: Recipient marrow held GvH clones, some first seen in ileum or blood. Early after transplant, HvG clones declined as circulating GvH clones peaked.

The germline V and J ends were trimmed by 0 bases and 0 bases, with 12 bases remaining between them. There are 15 residues in the CDR3. CDR1 and CDR2 from the germline V gene are GTSNPN and SVGIG (reference sequence). Using immunoSEQ multiplex PCR, the repertoire was profiled, and TCRdb retains in-frame clones only, with some absent. The sample shows fewer than 110,000 clones, approximately 90% of them seen only once. This chain links TRBV30 with TRBJ2-7; D is undetermined. The sequenced sample was unstimulated CD4+ T cells sorted from spleen or lymph node cells, obtained before transplant. The origin of this receptor is a human donor who was the organ donor for an intestinal transplant. This CDR3 reads CAWSVLQSSSYEQYF. In DNA form, the CDR3 reads TGTGCCTGGAGTGTATTACAGAGTAGCTCCTACGAGCAGTACTTC.